This TCR beta chain was captured in a study of blood T cell repertoires in COVID-19 (TCRdb year 2020). Background on the whole study: Samples covering the acute and convalescent phases of COVID-19 were provided by collaborators in the United States, Italy and Spain. The prospective study material was composed of cDNA or gDNA derived from T cells, B-cell-depleted T cells, or PBMCs. Subjects who had been exposed to COVID-19, were actively infected with it, or had recovered from it provided the deeply sampled blood TCRbeta repertoires that made up the dataset. The repertoires were released in a freely available public database intended as a resource for research on the immune response to SARS-CoV-2. The samples were drawn from the first 160 participants of the ongoing ImmuneRACE study and from under 1,500 subjects provided by 6 global collaborators. The sample metadata nearly always contained a de-identified subject ID, COVID-19 status, age in years and sex. Where HLA class I and class II types were available, the types were taken from metadata supplied by the sample provider, not from assay-based typing. Overall study outcomes, separate from this receptor: Clinical and demographic metadata were provided uncurated, with the amount varying by source and participant.

A note on this clone: The clone's antigen remains unknown. Base qualities are not at hand, and no much larger clone is one base apart.

Participants in the prospective study were aged roughly 18 to 100 years, lived in 20 to 30 United States geographic areas, and enrolled through a virtual design. In the prospective study, cohorts were assigned on the basis of participant-reported clinical history obtained from a screening survey and a study questionnaire. In the prospective study, mobile phlebotomists collected whole blood, serum and a nasopharyngeal or oropharyngeal swab from each participant. Over an approximately 2-month period, participants in the prospective study had the option of providing additional blood draws and questionnaires. Blood samples from the prospective study were shipped frozen or at room temperature prior to DNA extraction. V is cut by 7 bases and J by 0 bases, and the space between the germline ends is 13 bases. The CDR3 covers 14 residues, taking in both the cysteine and the phenylalanine. The retained sequence is limited to the CDR3, 42 bases, with the frame set at the first base. For CDR1 and CDR2, the germline V gene lists SNHLY and FYNNEI.

TCRbeta CDR3 regions were amplified from genomic DNA by means of the immunoSEQ Assay, a bias-controlled multiplex PCR. As for how the authors treated the data: Nucleated cell counts per sample were estimated from amplification of reference gene primers within the assay. To quantify the absolute abundance of each unique TCRbeta CDR3 rearrangement, sequence reads were collapsed and filtered. Productive Simpson clonality was computed per sample as the square root of Simpson's diversity index over productive rearrangements. This immuneACCESS table, as held by TCRdb, lists in-frame sequences with V and J called but not all clones. Of the missing ones, under half trace to an unresolved V gene in checked studies; the others have no known cause. That table furnishes V, J and clone size, whereas the DNA furnished D and trimming. Counted in this sample were over 200,000 clones; approximately 86% of them appeared once. The ten largest clonotypes hold 10% of the sample.

The V and J segments used are TRBV2 and TRBJ2-7, with TRBD1 tentatively as D gene (6 bases match). The sample taken for sequencing was PBMCs or T cells enriched from blood (not recorded which). This sequence was found in a man aged 18 to 30 with acute COVID-19. CDR3 protein: CASTRTALSYEQYF. The nucleotide sequence reads as follows: TGTGCCAGCACTAGGACAGCCCTCTCCTACGAGCAGTACTTC.